This T cell receptor beta chain was identified during a study of blood T cell repertoires in COVID-19. Whole-study context: Whether acute or convalescent, the COVID-19 samples came from the United States, Italy and Spain. PBMCs, B-cell-depleted T cells, or T cells were the source of the cDNA or gDNA that made up the material.

Original methodology: Estimates of nucleated cell counts were drawn from the amplification of reference gene primers. The repertoire was sequenced with immunoSEQ multiplex PCR; TCRdb's copy has only in-frame clones and lacks some. The V and J calls and clone size are taken from that table; D and trimming were inferred from the DNA. The repertoire includes about 260,000 clones, around four fifths of them detected once, and 4% to 5% sits in the top ten. A remark on this clone: The junction differs from germline at one of its ends, possibly a read error.

The source of this sequence is a man aged 60-69 years with acute or convalescent COVID-19. What was sequenced was peripheral blood.

CDR3 loop: CASSLGQGLGETQYF. The CDR3 DNA reads as TGTGCTAGCAGCTTAGGACAGGGCTTGGGGGAGACCCAGTACTTC. The chain couples TRBV7-7 to TRBJ2-5; 8 nucleotides align to TRBD1. CDR1 is SSHAT, CDR2 FNYEAQ, per germline (reference sequence). The CDR3 runs to 15 residues.